This passage covers 19 T cell receptor beta chains from one sample sequenced in a study of T cells in Graves' hyperthyroidism and ophthalmopathy (dated by TCRdb to between 2018 and 2021). Libraries were prepared through multiplex PCR. Sequenced using an Illumina HiSeq 2000. The TCR beta CDR3 regions were amplified from the RNA transcripts. A first-round RT-PCR of the TCR CDR3 used the HTBI primer set with the Qiagen OneStep RT-PCR kit. The public reads were run again by TCRdb, first through fastp at Q25 and then through MiXCR, and only productive beta chains were kept. Rows merge per CDR3 protein into single entries with the most common DNA and genes. The sample table lists around 600,000 distinct CDR3 sequences, about 14% of them with a count of one. The top ten constitute 9.5% to 15% of the sample. The sample comprised blood. These receptors all stem from a woman between 50 and 59 years old with Graves' ophthalmopathy.

V and J are TRBV2 and TRBJ1-5; TRBD1 might be the D (6 bases). Germline V CDR1 and CDR2: SNHLY, FYNNEI. The CDR3 totals 13 residues. V dropped 7 bases and J dropped 4 bases, with 11 bases sitting between them. CDR3 residues: CASNRDTNQPQHF. Written as DNA, the CDR3 is TGTGCCAGCAACCGGGACACGAATCAGCCCCAGCATTTT. The full variable domain, its missing parts supplied by reference TRBV2 and TRBJ1-5, is EPEVTQTPSHQVTQMGQEVILRCVPISNHLYFYWYRQILGQKVEFLVSFYNNEISEKSEIFDDQFSVERPDGSNFTLKIRSTKLEDSAMYFCASNRDTNQPQHFGDGTRLSIL.

This clonotype was detected a few times. The V and J genes are TRBV9 and TRBJ1-5; D unresolved. The CDR3 sequence is 15 residues long. The V gene lost 0 bases and the J gene lost 0 bases, with 7 bases spanning the gap. Looked up from germline, CDR1 is SGDLS and CDR2 is YYNGEE. The CDR3 sequence is CASSVDGLSNQPQHF. In nucleotides, the CDR3 is TGTGCCAGCAGCGTAGACGGGCTTAGCAATCAGCCCCAGCATTTT.

This clonotype was seen repeatedly, ten times or more. V and J are TRBV11-3 and TRBJ2-4; D is possibly TRBD1 or TRBD2 (5 bases each). CDR1 and CDR2 (germline): SGHNT, YENEEA. Trimming removed 0 bases at V and 5 bases at J, with 8 bases between. This CDR3 has 14 amino acids. CDR3 sequence (DNA): TGTGCCAGCAGCTTAGAAGGGACCGAAAACATTCAGTACTTC. Translating it yields CASSLEGTENIQYF.

This clonotype came up many times. This chain connects TRBV20-1 to TRBJ2-1, with no clear D. Trimming cost V 2 bases and J 0 bases, with 11 bases left between them. Germline CDR1 reads DFQATT; CDR2 reads SNEGSKA (reference sequence). The CDR3 has 15 residues. The CDR3 here is CSARKGVSSYNEQFF. The CDR3 coding sequence is TGCAGTGCTAGAAAAGGTGTGAGCTCCTACAATGAGCAGTTCTTC.

This clonotype was picked up many times. This chain links TRBV28 with TRBJ1-1; 8 bases fit TRBD1. The germline CDR1 and CDR2 sequences are MDHEN and SYDVKM. Trimming at V came to 3 bases and at J to 2 bases, leaving 11 bases not matched to a gene. This CDR3 has 17 residues. The DNA for the CDR3 is TGTGCCAGCAGTTTGTTGGGACAGGTGGCTGGAAACACTGAAGCTTTCTTT. As protein: CASSLLGQVAGNTEAFF.

The CDR3 is CASSDSRDIFSGNTIYF. CDR3 DNA sequence: TGTGCCAGCAGTGATTCCCGGGACATATTTTCTGGAAACACCATATATTTT. The chain is built from TRBV7-3 and TRBJ1-3, with D possibly being TRBD1 (6 bases). The V and J ends lost 6 bases and 1 base respectively, with 19 bases between them. The CDR3 is 17 amino acids. In germline, CDR1 is SGHTA, CDR2 FQGTGA.

The genes are TRBV29-1 and TRBJ2-7; 7 bases fit TRBD1. The V gene end was trimmed by 4 bases and the J gene end by 3 bases; junction bases not matched to a gene: 12. This CDR3 contains 15 residues. Germline V gene sequence: CDR1 SQVTM, CDR2 ANQGSEA. CDR3 in amino acids: CSVVFRDSTLYEQYF. DNA of the CDR3: TGCAGCGTTGTCTTCCGGGACAGTACCCTCTACGAGCAGTACTTC.

This clonotype was observed a few times. The genes are TRBV7-3 and TRBJ2-3; D is perhaps TRBD2 (5 bases). From germline, CDR1 is SGHTA and CDR2 FQGTGA. The CDR3 is 13 residues long. Deletions cut 2 bases from V and 5 bases from J, with 8 bases between. In DNA, the CDR3 is TGTGCCAGCAGCTTAGCCCGGGAAGATACGCAGTATTTT. This codes for CASSLAREDTQYF.

This clonotype was seen ten or more times. The chain joins TRBV7-6 to TRBJ2-7, with TRBD2 matching 9 bases. J gave up 0 bases and V 5 bases, and 5 bases lay outside the gene matches. Germline V gives CDR1 SGHVS, CDR2 FNYEAQ. CDR3 length: 15 amino acids. The CDR3 spells CASSPTSGSSYEQYF. The CDR3 region has the DNA TGTGCCAGCAGCCCGACTAGCGGAAGCTCCTACGAGCAGTACTTC.

This clonotype was counted ten times or more. The chain uses TRBV5-1 and TRBJ2-7; D could derive from TRBD1 or TRBD2 (5 bases each). CDR3 size: 16 residues. Germline V gene lookup returns CDR1 SGHRS and CDR2 YFSETQ. The V and J ends lost 0 bases and 0 bases respectively, with 13 bases between them. Here the CDR3 reads CASSLGGSPSSYEQYF. CDR3 in DNA: TGCGCCAGCAGCTTGGGGGGGTCACCGAGCTCCTACGAGCAGTACTTC. Full variable domain (missing parts from reference TRBV5-1 and TRBJ2-7): KAGVTQTPRYLIKTRGQQVTLSCSPISGHRSVSWYQQTPGQGLQFLFEYFSETQRNKGNFPGRFSGRQFSNSRSEMNVSTLELGDSALYLCASSLGGSPSSYEQYFGPGTRLTVT.

This clonotype was counted many times. V usage is TRBV5-1 and J usage is TRBJ1-1, with 9 bases matching TRBD1. Looked up from germline, CDR1 is SGHRS and CDR2 is YFSETQ. This CDR3 comprises 15 residues. V lost 2 bases to trimming and J lost 7 bases; unmatched junction nucleotides: 9. CDR3 amino acids: CASSFEPGTGSEAFF. DNA of the CDR3: TGCGCCAGCAGCTTCGAACCCGGGACAGGGAGTGAAGCTTTCTTT.

This clonotype was seen repeatedly, ten times or more. J is TRBJ1-1 and V is TRBV28, with D possibly matching TRBD1 (5 bases). The CDR3 loop spans 12 amino acids. Trimming cost V 6 bases and J 5 bases, with 10 bases left between them. From germline, CDR1 is MDHEN and CDR2 SYDVKM. This CDR3 is CASRPGKTEAFF. The CDR3 coding sequence is TGTGCCAGCAGGCCAGGGAAAACTGAAGCTTTCTTT.

The sample holds a few counts of this clonotype. CDR3 loop: CASSSGQTTEAFF. The CDR3 coding sequence is TGTGCCAGCAGTTCCGGACAGACCACTGAAGCTTTCTTT. The V and J genes are TRBV25-1 and TRBJ1-1, with D possibly matching TRBD1 (6 bases). Germline V CDR1 and CDR2: MGHDK, SYGVNS. The germline V and J ends were trimmed by 5 bases and 4 bases, with 11 bases remaining between them. CDR3 length: 13 amino acids.

J is TRBJ2-5 and V is TRBV6-9; D is unresolved. V lost 4 bases and J 5 bases, leaving 17 bases between the germline ends. The CDR3 covers 15 residues. Germline CDR1 and CDR2: MNHGY and SVAAGI. CDR3 in DNA: TGTGCCAGCAGTTCCCCGGATAAACACTGGGAGACCCAGTACTTC. This sequence encodes CASSSPDKHWETQYF.

The J gene is TRBJ2-1, the V gene TRBV7-8; 11 bases map to TRBD2. In germline, CDR1 is SGHVS, CDR2 FQNEAQ. This CDR3 is 15 amino acids long. V was pared by 3 bases and J by 8 bases, with 6 bases of the junction left unmatched. The chain's CDR3 is CASSFGSGRVHEQFF. Here the CDR3 DNA reads TGTGCCAGCAGCTTCGGTAGCGGGAGGGTCCATGAGCAGTTCTTC.

This chain links TRBV30 with TRBJ1-2; the match to TRBD1 covers 7 bases. This CDR3 region has 13 residues. In germline, CDR1 is GTSNPN, CDR2 SVGIG (reference sequence). The junction had 8 bases not matched to a gene; V was cut back by 5 bases and J by 5 bases. CDR3 sequence reads: CAWGTGTAYGYTF. The CDR3 nucleotides are TGTGCCTGGGGAACCGGGACAGCTTATGGCTACACCTTC.

This clonotype appeared a few times. This chain connects TRBV7-8 to TRBJ1-3, with a tentative D call TRBD1 (6 bases). Looked up from germline, CDR1 is SGHVS and CDR2 is FQNEAQ. V was pared by 5 bases and J by 0 bases, with 11 bases between. This CDR3 region has 15 residues. The CDR3 spells CASSPRQDSGNTIYF. The CDR3 nucleotides are TGTGCCAGCAGCCCGAGACAGGACTCTGGAAACACCATATATTTT. The complete variable domain, with remaining parts taken from reference TRBV7-8 and TRBJ1-3, reads GAGVSQSPRYKVAKRGQDVALRCDPISGHVSLFWYQQALGQGPEFLTYFQNEAQLDKSGLPSDRFFAERPEGSVSTLKIQRTQQEDSAVYLCASSPRQDSGNTIYFGEGSWLTVV.

This clonotype was detected many times. This chain connects TRBV28 to TRBJ1-1; D might be TRBD1 (6 bases). Germline CDR1 is MDHEN and CDR2 is SYDVKM. Deletions cut 7 bases from V and 1 base from J, with 13 bases between. CDR3 size: 14 residues. The chain's CDR3 is CASKTWGANTEAFF. CDR3 DNA: TGTGCCAGCAAGACCTGGGGGGCGAACACTGAAGCTTTCTTT.

Notes on this clonotype: With a much larger clone just one base away, this may be a read error. The CDR3 region has the DNA TGTGCCAGCAGTGCCTGGACACTAGCGACTACCCACGAGCAGTACTTC. Translating it yields CASSAWTLATTHEQYF. The rearrangement links TRBV2 to TRBJ2-7; 7 bases agree with TRBD2. Germline lookup yields CDR1 SNHLY and CDR2 FYNNEI. The CDR3 runs 16 residues. With 4 bases clipped from V and 5 bases from J, the junction kept 14 bases outside the gene matches.